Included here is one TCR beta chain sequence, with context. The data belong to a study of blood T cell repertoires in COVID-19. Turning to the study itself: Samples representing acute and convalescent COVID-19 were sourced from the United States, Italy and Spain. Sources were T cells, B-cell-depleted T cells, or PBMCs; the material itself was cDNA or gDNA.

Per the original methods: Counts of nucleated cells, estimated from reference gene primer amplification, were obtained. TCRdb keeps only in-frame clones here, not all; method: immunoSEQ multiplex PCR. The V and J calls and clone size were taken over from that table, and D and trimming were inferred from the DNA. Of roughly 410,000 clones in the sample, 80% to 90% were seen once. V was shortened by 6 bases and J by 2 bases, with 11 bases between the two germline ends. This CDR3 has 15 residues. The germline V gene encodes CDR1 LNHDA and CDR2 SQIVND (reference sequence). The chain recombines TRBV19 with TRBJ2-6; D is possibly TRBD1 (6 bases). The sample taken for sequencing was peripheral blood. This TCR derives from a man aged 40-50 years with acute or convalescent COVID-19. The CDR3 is CASSEQGTGANVLTF. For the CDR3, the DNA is TGTGCCAGTAGCGAACAGGGAACTGGGGCCAACGTCCTGACTTTC.